This T cell receptor (beta chain) was profiled in a study of radiation and T cells in renal cell carcinoma. Study background: Nephrectomy followed 15 Gy stereotactic body radiation by 4 weeks.

Study findings and constraints: Baseline intratumoral clonotype presence is unknown without pretreatment biopsies. Top tumor clonotypes rose in blood 2 weeks post-radiation, then contracted.

As concerns this clone: Its antigen is unidentified.

Noted time point: blood 2 weeks post-SBRT. Treatment in this sample: 15 Gy SBRT to primary tumor, nephrectomy 4 weeks later. The patient's renal cell carcinoma had clear cell pathology. TCRdb's copy holds only in-frame clones and misses some; the assay was immunoSEQ multiplex PCR. The sample lists more than 150,000 clones; 87% were seen once. With 0 bases removed from V and 9 bases from J, the gap between germline ends came to 7 bases. Looked up from germline, CDR1 is SGHRS and CDR2 is YFSETQ. The CDR3 length is 13 residues. This sample comprised blood, obtained from a patient whose treatment included radiotherapy and nephrectomy. This clonotype was obtained from a woman between 50 and 59 years old with renal cell carcinoma. The chain has TRBV5-1 and TRBJ1-6; D remains unclear. CDR3 sequence: CASSLVLSSPLHF. CDR3 bases: TGCGCCAGCAGCTTGGTGCTGAGTTCACCCCTCCACTTT.